The 5 T cell receptor beta chains below were found in one sample sequenced in a study of CD8+CD57+ T cells in acquired aplastic anemia. Profiling that covered TCR beta VDJ and CDR3 relied on genomic DNA as its template. TCRdb ran MiXCR on the reads and lists one entry per CDR3 protein. The data show about 190,000 distinct CDR3 sequences, around 59% seen once. Sample: sorted CD4+, CD8+, or CD8+CD57+ T cells (not recorded which) from PBMCs. These receptors originate from a human donor in good health, serving as a control.

This clonotype showed up many times. The rearrangement uses TRBV20-1 and TRBJ1-1; the D is unclear. This CDR3 is built from 18 residues. V dropped 2 bases and J dropped 3 bases, with 25 bases sitting between them. Germline values: CDR1 DFQATT, CDR2 SNEGSKA (reference sequence). The CDR3 nucleotides are TGCAGTGCTAGATTTTCAGATCCGGTCGGCGGTAGGTACACTGAAGCTTTCTTT. It translates to CSARFSDPVGGRYTEAFF.

The rearrangement links TRBV2 to TRBJ1-2; D unclear. V lost 6 bases, J lost 8 bases, and 16 bases lay in between. The CDR3 loop spans 13 amino acids. From germline, CDR1 is SNHLY and CDR2 FYNNEI. CDR3 region: CASSLEGSGGYTF. In DNA form, the CDR3 reads TGTGCCAGCAGCTTGGAGGGATCGGGAGGCTACACCTTC.

This clonotype appeared many times. J is TRBJ1-5 and V is TRBV6-6, with D perhaps matching TRBD1 (5 bases). The germline V gene has CDR1 MNHNY and CDR2 SVGAGI (reference sequence). There are 18 residues in the CDR3. V lost 2 bases to trimming and J lost 0 bases, with 17 bases between them. The CDR3 loop reads CASSYLAYRTNSNQPQHF. CDR3 bases: TGTGCCAGCAGTTACCTGGCCTACAGGACTAATAGCAATCAGCCCCAGCATTTT.

The rearrangement joins TRBV14 to TRBJ2-7; no clear D gene. The CDR3 totals 16 residues. Trimming pared 8 bases from V and 0 bases from J, leaving 20 bases between. CDR1 SGHDN and CDR2 FVKESK come from the germline V gene. The chain's CDR3 is CASSPPFTQLSYEQYF. The CDR3 DNA reads TGTGCCAGCTCACCACCGTTCACCCAACTCTCCTACGAGCAGTACTTC.

This clonotype came up many times. This rearrangement joins TRBV9 to TRBJ2-1; possible D gene TRBD2, 8 bases. CDR3 length: 16 residues. Between the trimmed V and J ends, which lost 4 bases and 2 bases, there was a span of 16 bases. Germline V gene sequence: CDR1 SGDLS, CDR2 YYNGEE. The CDR3 here is CASSLGGGTAYNEQFF. For the CDR3, the DNA is TGTGCCAGCAGCCTCGGGGGGGGGACAGCCTACAATGAGCAGTTCTTC.